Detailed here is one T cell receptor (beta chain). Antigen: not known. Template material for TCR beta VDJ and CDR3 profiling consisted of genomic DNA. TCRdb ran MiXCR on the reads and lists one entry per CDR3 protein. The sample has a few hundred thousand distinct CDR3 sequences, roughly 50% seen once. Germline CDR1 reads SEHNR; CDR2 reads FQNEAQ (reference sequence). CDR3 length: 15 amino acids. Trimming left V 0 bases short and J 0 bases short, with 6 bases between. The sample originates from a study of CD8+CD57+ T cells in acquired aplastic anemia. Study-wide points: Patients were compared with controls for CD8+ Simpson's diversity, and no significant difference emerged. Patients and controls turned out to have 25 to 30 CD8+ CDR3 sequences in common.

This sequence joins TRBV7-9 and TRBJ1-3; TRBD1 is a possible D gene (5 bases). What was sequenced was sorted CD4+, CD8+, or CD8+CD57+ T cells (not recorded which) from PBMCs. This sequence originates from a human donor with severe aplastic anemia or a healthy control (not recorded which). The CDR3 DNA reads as TGTGCCAGCAGCTTAGCGGACAACTCTGGAAACACCATATATTTT. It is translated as CASSLADNSGNTIYF.